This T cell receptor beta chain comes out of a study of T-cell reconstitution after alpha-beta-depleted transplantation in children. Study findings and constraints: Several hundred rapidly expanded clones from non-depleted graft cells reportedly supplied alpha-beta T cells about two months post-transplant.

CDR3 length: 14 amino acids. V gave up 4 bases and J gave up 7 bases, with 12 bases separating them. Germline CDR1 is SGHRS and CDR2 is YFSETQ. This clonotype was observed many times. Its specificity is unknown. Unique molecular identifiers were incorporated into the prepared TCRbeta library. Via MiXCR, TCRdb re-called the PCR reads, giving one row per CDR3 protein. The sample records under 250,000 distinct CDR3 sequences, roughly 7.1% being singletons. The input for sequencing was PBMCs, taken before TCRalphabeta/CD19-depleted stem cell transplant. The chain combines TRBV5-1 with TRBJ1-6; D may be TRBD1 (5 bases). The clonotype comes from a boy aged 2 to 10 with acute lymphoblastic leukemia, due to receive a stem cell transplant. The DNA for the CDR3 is TGCGCCAGCAGCGGGACGGAAGAAAATTCACCCCTCCACTTT. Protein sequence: CASSGTEENSPLHF.